The clone carrying this T cell receptor beta chain was recorded only once. The antigen remains unidentified. The entry originates in a study of OX40 agonist ivuxolimab in advanced cancers. Study summary: Partial responses, seen in three patients, involved one hepatocellular carcinoma and two cutaneous melanomas. Findings and caveats of the study: Among the least clonally expanded were partial responders at 0.1-3.0 mg/kg.

Using immunoSEQ multiplex PCR, the repertoire was profiled, and TCRdb retains in-frame clones only, with some absent. The sample carries about 40,000 clones, about 83% recorded once. With V trimmed by 2 bases and J by 4 bases, 16 bases remained unmatched. This CDR3 has 19 residues. Patients had blood sampled at baseline and again on cycle 4 day 1 and cycle 7 day 1. The specimen was CD4+ or CD8+ T cells sorted from blood, collected in a trial of the OX40 agonist ivuxolimab. This TCR came from an adult with an advanced solid tumor such as melanoma, head and neck, liver or kidney cancer. The J gene is TRBJ2-7, the V gene TRBV5-3, with 12 bases aligning to TRBD2. TRBV5-3 is sorted into the ORF group, with uncertain function. The CDR3 DNA sequence: TGTGCCAGAAGCTTAGAAGGACTAGCGGGGCGATTAGAATTATACGAGCAGTACTTC. It encodes CARSLEGLAGRLELYEQYF.